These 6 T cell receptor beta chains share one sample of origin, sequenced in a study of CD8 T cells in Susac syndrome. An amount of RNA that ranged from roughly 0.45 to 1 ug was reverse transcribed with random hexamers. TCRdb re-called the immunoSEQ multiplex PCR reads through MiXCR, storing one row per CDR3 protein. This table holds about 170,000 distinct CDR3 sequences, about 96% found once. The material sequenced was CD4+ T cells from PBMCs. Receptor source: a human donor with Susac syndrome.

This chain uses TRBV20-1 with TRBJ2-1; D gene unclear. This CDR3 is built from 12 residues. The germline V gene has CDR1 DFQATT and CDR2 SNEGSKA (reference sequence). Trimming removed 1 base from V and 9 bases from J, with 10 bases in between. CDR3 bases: TGCAGTGCTAGAGTCGGCCAGCTTGAGCAGTTCTTC. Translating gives CSARVGQLEQFF.

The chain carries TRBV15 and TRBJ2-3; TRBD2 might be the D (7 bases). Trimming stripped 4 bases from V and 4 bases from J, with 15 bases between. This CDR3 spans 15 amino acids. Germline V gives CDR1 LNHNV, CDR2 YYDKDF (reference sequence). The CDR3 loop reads CATSTWGRGSDTQYF. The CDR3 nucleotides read TGTGCCACCAGCACCTGGGGGAGGGGGTCAGATACGCAGTATTTT.

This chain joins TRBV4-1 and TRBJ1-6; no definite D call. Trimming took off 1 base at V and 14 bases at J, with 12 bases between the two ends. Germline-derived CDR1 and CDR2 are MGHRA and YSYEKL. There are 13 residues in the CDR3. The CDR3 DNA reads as TGCGCCAGCAGCCAAGTTGGAGGTACTACCCTCCACTTT. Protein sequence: CASSQVGGTTLHF.

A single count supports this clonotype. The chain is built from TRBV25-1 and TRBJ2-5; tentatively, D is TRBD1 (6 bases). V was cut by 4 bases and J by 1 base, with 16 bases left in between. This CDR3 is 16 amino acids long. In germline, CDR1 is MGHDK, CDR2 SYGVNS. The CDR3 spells CASSAPRTAFQETQYF. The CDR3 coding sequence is TGTGCCAGCAGTGCCCCGCGGACAGCATTCCAAGAGACCCAGTACTTC.

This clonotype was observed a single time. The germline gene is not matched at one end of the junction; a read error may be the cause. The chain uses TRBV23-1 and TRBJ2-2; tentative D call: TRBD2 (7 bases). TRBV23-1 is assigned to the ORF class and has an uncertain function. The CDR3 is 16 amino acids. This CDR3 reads CASPRVEGGNAGELFF. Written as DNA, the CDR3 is TGCGCCAGCCCCCGCGTAGAGGGGGGGAACGCCGGGGAGCTGTTTTTT.

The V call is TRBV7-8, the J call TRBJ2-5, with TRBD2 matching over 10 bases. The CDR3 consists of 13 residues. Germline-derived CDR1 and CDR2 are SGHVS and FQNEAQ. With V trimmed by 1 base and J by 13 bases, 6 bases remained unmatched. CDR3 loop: CASSLVALAGVYF. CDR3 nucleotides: TGTGCCAGCAGCTTAGTAGCCCTAGCGGGGGTGTACTTC.